The rows below give T cell receptor beta chains drawn from one sample of a study of blood T cell repertoires in COVID-19. The method was immunoSEQ multiplex PCR; TCRdb's version includes in-frame clones alone and lacks a portion of them. The repertoire holds about 100,000 clones, with 85% to 90% as singletons. The sample comprised peripheral blood. Source of these receptors: a man in his 60s with acute or convalescent COVID-19. Each CDR3 is given with its conserved first and last residue. The D gene is left open where the match is weak. Only some rows state a clone size, as once, few, many or a class for expanded clones.

abundance: NA
v_gene: TRBV4-2
d_gene: TRBD1
j_gene: TRBJ2-7
CDR3aa: CASSQNTGRTGYEQYF
CDR3nt: TGTGCCAGCAGCCAAAATACCGGGCGGACAGGCTACGAGCAGTACTTC

abundance: once
v_gene: TRBV3-1/TRBV3-2
d_gene: TRBD2
j_gene: TRBJ2-7
CDR3aa: CASSQEAGVSLSEQYF
CDR3nt: TGTGCCAGCAGCCAAGAGGCGGGAGTAAGTTTGAGCGAGCAGTACTTC

abundance: NA
v_gene: TRBV5-1
d_gene: NA
j_gene: TRBJ2-1
CDR3aa: CASSLGLGGNSYNEQFF
CDR3nt: TGCGCCAGCAGCTTGGGCCTCGGGGGAAACTCCTACAATGAGCAGTTCTTC

abundance: NA
v_gene: TRBV27
d_gene: NA
j_gene: TRBJ2-1
CDR3aa: CASSLTRYNEQFF
CDR3nt: TGTGCCAGCAGTTTAACCAGATACAATGAGCAGTTCTTC

abundance: medium-sized
v_gene: TRBV7-3
d_gene: NA
j_gene: TRBJ1-3
CDR3aa: CASSLGGNTIYF
CDR3nt: TGTGCCAGCAGCCTCGGGGGAAACACCATATATTTT

abundance: NA
v_gene: TRBV5-1
d_gene: TRBD1
j_gene: TRBJ2-1
CDR3aa: CASSGDGRGSYNEQFF
CDR3nt: TGCGCCAGCAGCGGGGACGGCAGGGGGTCTTACAATGAGCAGTTCTTC

abundance: NA
v_gene: TRBV30
d_gene: NA
j_gene: TRBJ1-5
CDR3aa: CAWSLGLSILNQPQHF
CDR3nt: TGTGCCTGGAGTCTCGGACTCTCCATTCTCAATCAGCCCCAGCATTTT

abundance: NA
v_gene: TRBV6-2/TRBV6-3
d_gene: NA
j_gene: TRBJ1-4
CDR3aa: CASSYGQTEKLFF
CDR3nt: TGTGCCAGCAGTTACGGGCAGACGGAAAAACTGTTTTTT

abundance: NA
v_gene: TRBV4-2
d_gene: NA
j_gene: TRBJ1-6
CDR3aa: CASSQDRGNSPLHF
CDR3nt: TGTGCCAGCAGCCAAGATAGGGGGAATTCACCCCTCCACTTT

abundance: NA
v_gene: TRBV29-1
d_gene: NA
j_gene: TRBJ1-5
CDR3aa: CSVAGASNQPQHF
CDR3nt: TGCAGCGTTGCAGGGGCTAGCAATCAGCCCCAGCATTTT

abundance: NA
v_gene: TRBV25-1
d_gene: TRBD2
j_gene: TRBJ2-3
CDR3aa: CASSESVREDTDTQYF
CDR3nt: TGTGCCAGCAGTGAATCTGTGCGGGAGGACACAGATACGCAGTATTTT

abundance: NA
v_gene: TRBV4-1
d_gene: TRBD2
j_gene: TRBJ2-3
CDR3aa: CASSLSGPSTDTQYF
CDR3nt: TGCGCCAGCAGCCTTAGCGGGCCTAGCACAGATACGCAGTATTTT

abundance: NA
v_gene: TRBV7-9
d_gene: NA
j_gene: TRBJ1-3
CDR3aa: CASTRGVGVTIYF
CDR3nt: TGTGCCAGCACCCGGGGGGTCGGGGTCACCATATATTTT

abundance: few
v_gene: TRBV4-3
d_gene: NA
j_gene: TRBJ2-2
CDR3aa: CASSALARSNTGELFF
CDR3nt: TGCGCCAGCAGCGCCCTAGCTAGGAGTAACACCGGGGAGCTGTTTTTT

abundance: NA
v_gene: TRBV7-9
d_gene: NA
j_gene: TRBJ2-5
CDR3aa: CASSLYAGVGQETQYF
CDR3nt: TGTGCCAGCAGCTTATATGCGGGCGTTGGCCAAGAGACCCAGTACTTC

abundance: NA
v_gene: TRBV12-3/TRBV12-4
d_gene: NA
j_gene: TRBJ1-1
CDR3aa: CASATGTEAFF
CDR3nt: TGTGCCAGTGCGACGGGGACTGAAGCTTTCTTT

abundance: NA
v_gene: TRBV5-1
d_gene: NA
j_gene: TRBJ1-4
CDR3aa: CASSHSGKGTEKLFF
CDR3nt: TGCGCCAGCAGTCACTCCGGGAAGGGAACTGAAAAACTGTTTTTT

abundance: NA
v_gene: TRBV2
d_gene: TRBD1
j_gene: TRBJ1-2
CDR3aa: CASSDLLTGNYGYTF
CDR3nt: TGTGCCAGCAGTGACCTTTTGACAGGGAACTATGGCTACACCTTC

abundance: NA
v_gene: TRBV5-1
d_gene: TRBD1
j_gene: TRBJ1-1
CDR3aa: CASSLEGVTGTANTEAFF
CDR3nt: TGCGCCAGCAGCTTGGAAGGGGTAACCGGGACAGCGAACACTGAAGCTTTCTTT

abundance: NA
v_gene: TRBV24-1
d_gene: TRBD1
j_gene: TRBJ2-6
CDR3aa: CATTEPTGLSGANVLTF
CDR3nt: TGTGCCACCACTGAACCGACAGGGCTCTCTGGGGCCAACGTCCTGACTTTC

abundance: NA
v_gene: TRBV3-1/TRBV3-2
d_gene: TRBD2
j_gene: TRBJ2-1
CDR3aa: CASSQDSSGRSSYNEQFF
CDR3nt: TGTGCCAGCAGCCAAGATTCGAGCGGGAGGTCCTCCTACAATGAGCAGTTCTTC

abundance: NA
v_gene: TRBV19
d_gene: TRBD1
j_gene: TRBJ2-6
CDR3aa: CASMGQGVLSGANVLTF
CDR3nt: TGTGCCAGTATGGGACAGGGGGTCCTCTCTGGGGCCAACGTCCTGACTTTC

abundance: once
v_gene: TRBV6-5
d_gene: NA
j_gene: TRBJ2-3
CDR3aa: CASSIGGTDTQYF
CDR3nt: TGTGCCAGCTCTATTGGAGGCACAGATACGCAGTATTTT

abundance: NA
v_gene: TRBV7-8
d_gene: TRBD2
j_gene: TRBJ2-5
CDR3aa: CASSLYGTSGVETQYF
CDR3nt: TGTGCCAGCAGCTTATACGGGACTAGCGGGGTTGAGACCCAGTACTTC

abundance: NA
v_gene: TRBV4-1
d_gene: NA
j_gene: TRBJ2-1
CDR3aa: CASSQDFRYNEQFF
CDR3nt: TGCGCCAGCAGCCAAGATTTCAGGTACAATGAGCAGTTCTTC

abundance: many
v_gene: TRBV7-9
d_gene: NA
j_gene: TRBJ2-7
CDR3aa: CASSLGSRHEQYF
CDR3nt: TGTGCCAGCAGCTTAGGTAGCAGACACGAGCAGTACTTC

abundance: NA
v_gene: TRBV5-1
d_gene: NA
j_gene: TRBJ1-2
CDR3aa: CASSLERGNYGYTF
CDR3nt: TGCGCCAGCAGCTTGGAGCGAGGGAACTATGGCTACACCTTC

abundance: NA
v_gene: TRBV3-1/TRBV3-2
d_gene: NA
j_gene: TRBJ2-7
CDR3aa: CASSPSAGEQYF
CDR3nt: TGTGCCAGCAGTCCTAGTGCGGGCGAGCAGTACTTC

abundance: NA
v_gene: TRBV12-3/TRBV12-4
d_gene: NA
j_gene: TRBJ1-2
CDR3aa: CASSQREGDGYTF
CDR3nt: TGTGCCAGCAGTCAAAGGGAGGGGGATGGCTACACCTTC

abundance: NA
v_gene: TRBV2
d_gene: NA
j_gene: TRBJ1-1
CDR3aa: CASSPRVRTEAFF
CDR3nt: TGTGCCAGCAGTCCCAGGGTACGCACTGAAGCTTTCTTT

abundance: NA
v_gene: TRBV27
d_gene: NA
j_gene: TRBJ1-1
CDR3aa: CASRLWGVGEAFF
CDR3nt: TGTGCCAGCCGCCTGTGGGGAGTGGGCGAAGCTTTCTTT

abundance: once
v_gene: TRBV20-1
d_gene: NA
j_gene: TRBJ2-3
CDR3aa: CSASSGDAASTDTQYF
CDR3nt: TGCAGTGCTAGTTCGGGAGACGCCGCTTCCACAGATACGCAGTATTTT

abundance: medium-sized
v_gene: TRBV4-1
d_gene: TRBD1
j_gene: TRBJ2-7
CDR3aa: CASSDRQGPYEQYF
CDR3nt: TGCGCCAGCAGCGATCGACAGGGCCCCTACGAGCAGTACTTC

abundance: NA
v_gene: TRBV4-1
d_gene: TRBD2
j_gene: TRBJ2-7
CDR3aa: CASSRRLAGDTYEQYF
CDR3nt: TGCGCCAGCAGCCGGCGACTAGCGGGGGATACCTACGAGCAGTACTTC

abundance: NA
v_gene: TRBV9
d_gene: NA
j_gene: TRBJ2-2
CDR3aa: CASSLYHQGGTGELFF
CDR3nt: TGTGCCAGCAGTTTATACCACCAAGGGGGCACCGGGGAGCTGTTTTTT

abundance: NA
v_gene: TRBV6-4
d_gene: NA
j_gene: TRBJ2-1
CDR3aa: CASSDSTAGRDEQFF
CDR3nt: TGTGCCAGCAGTGACTCGACCGCGGGCCGGGATGAGCAGTTCTTC

abundance: NA
v_gene: TRBV5-1
d_gene: NA
j_gene: TRBJ1-2
CDR3aa: CASSLAGGRNGYTF
CDR3nt: TGCGCCAGCAGCTTGGCGGGGGGGCGGAATGGCTACACCTTC

abundance: NA
v_gene: TRBV11-2
d_gene: TRBD2
j_gene: TRBJ2-7
CDR3aa: CASSLEGLAVSYEQYF
CDR3nt: TGTGCCAGCAGCTTGGAGGGACTAGCGGTTTCCTACGAGCAGTACTTC

abundance: NA
v_gene: TRBV2
d_gene: TRBD1
j_gene: TRBJ2-4
CDR3aa: CASQSGTVYNIQYF
CDR3nt: TGTGCCAGCCAATCCGGGACAGTCTATAACATTCAGTACTTC

abundance: NA
v_gene: TRBV30
d_gene: NA
j_gene: TRBJ2-2
CDR3aa: CAPLTGELFF
CDR3nt: TGTGCTCCTCTCACCGGGGAGCTGTTTTTT

abundance: NA
v_gene: TRBV10-1
d_gene: TRBD1
j_gene: TRBJ2-3
CDR3aa: CASADPGTGAGDTQYF
CDR3nt: TGCGCCAGTGCTGACCCCGGGACAGGGGCGGGAGATACGCAGTATTTT

abundance: NA
v_gene: TRBV6-4
d_gene: NA
j_gene: TRBJ2-3
CDR3aa: CASSDFAGADTQYF
CDR3nt: TGTGCCAGCAGTGACTTCGCAGGTGCAGATACGCAGTATTTT

abundance: NA
v_gene: TRBV13
d_gene: TRBD2
j_gene: TRBJ2-3
CDR3aa: CASSSRTSGKSTDTQYF
CDR3nt: TGTGCCAGCAGCTCCCGGACTAGCGGGAAGAGCACAGATACGCAGTATTTT

abundance: NA
v_gene: TRBV5-8
d_gene: TRBD1
j_gene: TRBJ2-1
CDR3aa: CASSLGQGVNEQFF
CDR3nt: TGTGCCAGCAGCTTGGGTCAGGGGGTCAATGAGCAGTTCTTC